These 16 T cell receptor beta chains originate from one sample sequenced in a study of molecular identifiers for immune sequencing clone quantification. TCRdb called the PCR reads again in MiXCR, with one record for every CDR3 protein. The table lists about 640,000 distinct CDR3 sequences, just under 20% of them singletons. Material for sequencing was naive CD8+ T cells from blood, with Jurkat cell RNA spiked in. Subset given: FACS-sorted CD8+CD4-CCR7+CD45RA+ naive T cells. These TCRs come from a human donor in good health. Some libraries in this study had Jurkat cell RNA spiked in.

This clonotype has ten or more counts. The J gene is TRBJ2-7, the V gene TRBV5-1; 7 nucleotides agree with TRBD1. This CDR3 comprises 15 residues. Per the germline V gene, CDR1 is SGHRS and CDR2 is YFSETQ. V trimming: 3 bases; J trimming: 5 bases; junction bases outside the gene matches: 11. Here the CDR3 reads CASSSTYGTVNEQYF. CDR3 nucleotides: TGCGCCAGCAGCTCGACCTATGGGACAGTTAACGAGCAGTACTTC.

This clonotype was found many times. The J gene is TRBJ2-3, the V gene TRBV20-1, with 7 bases matching TRBD2. This CDR3 spans 16 amino acids. Looked up from germline, CDR1 is DFQATT and CDR2 is SNEGSKA (reference sequence). J gave up 4 bases and V 6 bases, and 16 bases lay outside the gene matches. The CDR3 nucleotides are TGCAGTGCACGGTTAACTAGTGGCGGGAGCGCAGATACGCAGTATTTT. Protein: CSARLTSGGSADTQYF.

In its sample, this clonotype was seen many times. This chain uses TRBV6-5 with TRBJ2-3, with 9 bases aligning to TRBD2. There are 16 residues in the CDR3. With V trimmed by 0 bases and J by 0 bases, 1 base remained unmatched. Per the germline V gene, CDR1 is MNHEY and CDR2 is SVGAGI. DNA of the CDR3: TGTGCCAGCAGTTACTCTAGCGGGGGAAGCACAGATACGCAGTATTTT. Its translation: CASSYSSGGSTDTQYF.

Many counts were recorded for this clonotype. V and J are TRBV12-3 or TRBV12-4 and TRBJ2-2, with a weak D call TRBD1 (5 bases). The CDR3 is made up of 15 amino acids. Trimming cost V 6 bases and J 1 base, with 12 bases left between them. The CDR3 reads CASSQLTGNTGELFF. In nucleotides, the CDR3 is TGTGCCAGCAGCCAATTAACAGGGAACACCGGGGAGCTGTTTTTT.

In this sample, this clonotype turned up many times. The rearrangement links TRBV27 to TRBJ1-6; D ambiguous. Germline lookup yields CDR1 MNHEY and CDR2 SMNVEV (reference sequence). The CDR3 has 14 amino acids. Trimming took 2 bases from V and 4 from J, leaving 6 bases between them. CDR3 loop: CASSLKLYNSPLHF. Written as DNA, the CDR3 is TGTGCCAGCAGTTTAAAGCTTTATAATTCACCCCTCCACTTT.

This clonotype has ten or more counts. The rearrangement links TRBV3-1 to TRBJ2-5; TRBD2 matches at 10 bases. V gave up 3 bases and J gave up 5 bases; unmatched junction bases: 9. CDR3 size: 16 residues. The germline gives CDR1 LGHDT, CDR2 YNNKEL (reference sequence). The CDR3 region has the DNA TGTGCCAGCAGCCACGGACTAGCGGCCCATCGGGAGACCCAGTACTTC. Translation: CASSHGLAAHRETQYF.

This clonotype was counted a few times. The chain links TRBV4-1 to TRBJ1-5; TRBD1 matches at 7 bases. Germline-derived CDR1 and CDR2 are MGHRA and YSYEKL. The CDR3 loop spans 15 amino acids. V lost 3 bases to trimming and J lost 4 bases; unmatched junction nucleotides: 6. CDR3 region: CASSQVDRRNQPQHF. For the CDR3, the DNA is TGCGCCAGCAGCCAGGTGGACAGGCGAAATCAGCCCCAGCATTTT.

The chain uses TRBV6-6 and TRBJ2-1, with 8 nucleotides matching TRBD2. CDR1 MNHNY and CDR2 SVGAGI come from the germline V gene (reference sequence). The CDR3 runs to 16 residues. V gave up 2 bases and J gave up 5 bases; unmatched junction bases: 8. CDR3 sequence: CASSYGTGLGDNEQFF. The CDR3 bases are TGTGCCAGCAGTTACGGCACGGGACTAGGAGACAATGAGCAGTTCTTC.

The V gene is TRBV29-1, the J gene TRBJ2-2, with 9 bases fitting TRBD2. J lost 6 bases, V lost 1 base, and 24 bases had no gene match. Germline lookup yields CDR1 SQVTM and CDR2 ANQGSEA. The CDR3 covers 21 residues. CDR3 sequence (DNA): TGCAGCGTTGAAGGGCGGGCGCGTCCCTCCTATAGCGGGAGTGGGGCCGGGGAGCTGTTTTTT. It is translated as CSVEGRARPSYSGSGAGELFF.

This clonotype was seen repeatedly, ten times or more. The gene calls are TRBV7-9 and TRBJ2-7; possibly TRBD1 for D (5 bases). The CDR3 runs to 15 residues. Germline V lookup: CDR1 SEHNR, CDR2 FQNEAQ (reference sequence). V lost 5 bases to trimming and J lost 0 bases, with 14 bases between them. The CDR3 DNA is TGTGCCAGCAGCCCTGACAGCTATCGCTCCTACGAGCAGTACTTC. It yields the protein CASSPDSYRSYEQYF.

In the case of this clonotype: A read error is possible here, since a much larger clone lies one base away. This chain links TRBV7-6 with TRBJ1-4, with 8 bases that match TRBD1. V was pared by 0 bases and J by 5 bases, with 5 bases of the junction left unmatched. The germline V gene has CDR1 SGHVS and CDR2 FNYEAQ. The CDR3 sequence is 16 residues long. This CDR3 reads CASSLAFGQGNEKLFF. CDR3 nucleotide sequence: TGTGCCAGCAGCTTAGCGTTTGGACAGGGAAATGAAAAACTGTTTTTT. Using reference TRBV7-6 and TRBJ1-4 for the parts outside the CDR3, the full variable domain is GAGVSQSPRYKVTKRGQDVALRCDPISGHVSLYWYRQALGQGPEFLTYFNYEAQQDKSGLPNDRFSAERPEGSISTLTIQRTEQRDSAMYRCASSLAFGQGNEKLFFGSGTQLSVL.

As regards this clonotype: Just one base apart from a much larger clone, this may be a read error. V is TRBV6-1 and J is TRBJ1-1, with D tentatively TRBD1 (6 bases). Germline loops: CDR1 MNHNS, CDR2 SASEGT. This CDR3 spans 14 amino acids. The V end lost 1 base, the J end lost 2 bases, and 8 bases lay between the germline ends. The DNA of the CDR3 is TGTGCCAGCAGTGAAGTGGGGACAAACACTGAAGCTTTCTTT. The encoded protein is CASSEVGTNTEAFF.

The chain carries TRBV4-2 and TRBJ2-7, with a possible D match to TRBD2 (5 bases). Trimming stripped 0 bases from V and 1 base from J, with 10 bases between. The CDR3 loop spans 15 amino acids. CDR1 is LGHNA, CDR2 YNFKEQ, per germline. As DNA, the CDR3 is TGTGCCAGCAGCCAAGAAGACTACGAGTCCTACGAGCAGTACTTC. It encodes CASSQEDYESYEQYF.

This clonotype came up many times. The rearrangement links TRBV7-2 to TRBJ2-7; 7 nucleotides agree with TRBD2. V was pared by 5 bases and J by 0 bases, with 10 bases of the junction left unmatched. This CDR3 has 16 amino acids. Germline lookup yields CDR1 SGHTA and CDR2 FQGNSA. CDR3 protein: CASSTFRAGFSYEQYF. DNA of the CDR3: TGTGCCAGCAGCACCTTCCGAGCGGGGTTCTCCTACGAGCAGTACTTC.

As to this clonotype: This may arise from a read error, as a much more abundant clone is one base away. This rearrangement joins TRBV14 to TRBJ2-2, with D maybe TRBD1 (5 bases). Trimming left V 0 bases short and J 9 bases short, with 23 bases between. The germline gives CDR1 SGHDN, CDR2 FVKESK. This CDR3 is 18 amino acids long. CDR3 bases: TGTGCCAGCAGCCAAGATTTAACAGGCGCGGAATTGGGCAGGGAGCTGTTTTTT. Its protein is CASSQDLTGAELGRELFF.

The table lists this clonotype with many counts. The chain recombines TRBV12-3 or TRBV12-4 with TRBJ2-2; 9 bases map to TRBD1. The CDR3 runs to 17 residues. J was trimmed by 6 bases and V by 7 bases; bases with no gene match: 15. CDR3 loop: CASIPPPGQGDPGELFF. The CDR3 DNA sequence: TGTGCCAGCATCCCCCCACCGGGACAGGGCGATCCCGGGGAGCTGTTTTTT.